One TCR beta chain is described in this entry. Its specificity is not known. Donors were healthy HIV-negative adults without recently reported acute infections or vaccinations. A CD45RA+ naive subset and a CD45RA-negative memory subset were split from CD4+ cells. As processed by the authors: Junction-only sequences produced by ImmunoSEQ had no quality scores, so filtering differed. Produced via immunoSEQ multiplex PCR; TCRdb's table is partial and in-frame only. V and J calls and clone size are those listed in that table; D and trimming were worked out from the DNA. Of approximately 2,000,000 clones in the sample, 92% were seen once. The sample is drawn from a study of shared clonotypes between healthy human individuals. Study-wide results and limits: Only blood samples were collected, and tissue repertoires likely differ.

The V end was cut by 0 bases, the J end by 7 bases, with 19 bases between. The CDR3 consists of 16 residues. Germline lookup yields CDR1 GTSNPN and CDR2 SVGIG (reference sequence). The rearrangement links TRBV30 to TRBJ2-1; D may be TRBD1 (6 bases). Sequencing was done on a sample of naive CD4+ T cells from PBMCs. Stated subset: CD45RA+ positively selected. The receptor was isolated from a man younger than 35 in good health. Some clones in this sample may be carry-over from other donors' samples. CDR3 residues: CAWSVPPDTQGNEQFF. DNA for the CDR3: TGTGCCTGGAGTGTACCCCCGGACACCCAGGGGAATGAGCAGTTCTTC.